This entry describes one T cell receptor (beta chain). Its antigen is not yet known. Base quality data are lacking; no much larger clone is found one base away. The germline V gene supplies CDR1 MNHNS and CDR2 SASEGT. The CDR3 measures 15 amino acids from cysteine to phenylalanine. The only DNA kept is the CDR3, 45 bases in frame from the first base. V and J are trimmed by 3 bases and 1 base, and the gene matches miss 3 bases of the junction. The sample belongs to a study of radiotherapy plus CTLA-4 blockade in lung cancer (dated by TCRdb to 2017 to 2018). As for the study more broadly: Among the enrolled patients, about 19% had an objective response, and roughly 30% reached disease control.

Broader findings and caveats from the paper: TCR clones derived from tumors expanded in peripheral blood after treatment with radiotherapy and ipilimumab. Increased serum interferon-beta after radiation, together with early dynamic changes in blood T cell clones, were reported to be the strongest predictors of response.

Library preparation used the immunoSEQ multiplex PCR assay. This is the immuneACCESS table as TCRdb keeps it, with only in-frame sequences that have V and J called. A part of the clones is gone; compared with another copy, unresolved V genes explain less than half, and the rest is unexplained. The sample records roughly 73,000 clones, roughly 84% of which are singletons. The ten largest make up roughly two fifths of the sample. Focal radiation therapy combined with CTLA-4 blockade (ipilimumab) was tested in patients with chemo-refractory metastatic non-small-cell lung cancer. The chain is assembled from TRBV6-1 and TRBJ2-7; 10 bases in between match TRBD2. Sequencing was performed on peripheral blood, taken from a patient treated with radiotherapy plus ipilimumab. The origin of this receptor is a human donor with non-small cell lung cancer that progressed on radiotherapy plus ipilimumab. CDR3 sequence: CASSDVAGGSYEQYF. In nucleotide form, the sequence is TGTGCCAGCAGTGATGTAGCGGGAGGTTCCTACGAGCAGTACTTC.